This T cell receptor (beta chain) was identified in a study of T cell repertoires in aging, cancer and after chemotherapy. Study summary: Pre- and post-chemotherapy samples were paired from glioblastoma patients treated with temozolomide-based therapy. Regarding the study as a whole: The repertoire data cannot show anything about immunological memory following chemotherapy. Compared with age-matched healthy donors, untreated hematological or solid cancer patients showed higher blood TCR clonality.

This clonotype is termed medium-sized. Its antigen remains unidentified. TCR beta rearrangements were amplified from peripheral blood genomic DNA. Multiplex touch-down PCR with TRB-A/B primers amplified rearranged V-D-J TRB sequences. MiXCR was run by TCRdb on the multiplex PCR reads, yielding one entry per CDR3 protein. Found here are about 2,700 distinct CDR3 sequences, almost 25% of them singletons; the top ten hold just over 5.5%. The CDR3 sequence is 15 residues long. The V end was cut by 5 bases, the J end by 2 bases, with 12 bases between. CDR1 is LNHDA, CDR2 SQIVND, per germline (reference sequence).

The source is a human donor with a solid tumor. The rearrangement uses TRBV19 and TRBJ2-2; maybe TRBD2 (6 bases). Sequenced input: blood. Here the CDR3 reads CASSDPGLNTGELFF. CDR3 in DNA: TGTGCCAGTAGTGACCCGGGACTTAACACCGGGGAGCTGTTTTTT.